The rows below give T cell receptor beta chains drawn from one sample of a study of blood T cell repertoires in COVID-19. The protocol was immunoSEQ multiplex PCR, while the TCRdb copy is restricted to in-frame clones and leaves out a portion. The sample holds tens of thousands of clones, about nine tenths seen once. Input material: peripheral blood. The receptors originated from a human donor in a cohort sampled during active COVID-19. CDR3s include the opening cysteine and the closing phenylalanine or tryptophan. The order of the fields is CDR3 length, clone size, V gene, D gene, J gene, CDR3 protein, CDR3 DNA. The D gene is left open where the match is weak. Clone size is not always given. Where it is, it says once, few, many or a class for expanded clones.

cdr3_length: 14; clone_size: -; v_call: TRBV10-3; d_call: -; j_call: TRBJ1-1; cdr3_aa: CAISEPGPNTEAFF; cdr3_nt: TGTGCCATCAGTGAGCCAGGGCCCAACACTGAAGCTTTCTTT
cdr3_length: 15; clone_size: -; v_call: TRBV7-7; d_call: TRBD2; j_call: TRBJ2-1; cdr3_aa: CASSLLAGGPGEQFF; cdr3_nt: TGTGCCAGCAGCCTTTTAGCGGGGGGGCCTGGTGAGCAGTTCTTC
cdr3_length: 16; clone_size: -; v_call: TRBV19; d_call: -; j_call: TRBJ2-6; cdr3_aa: CASSIQSSSGANVLTF; cdr3_nt: TGTGCCAGTAGTATTCAGTCTAGCTCTGGGGCCAACGTCCTGACTTTC
cdr3_length: 15; clone_size: -; v_call: TRBV12-5; d_call: TRBD2; j_call: TRBJ2-3; cdr3_aa: CASGPRDYGQDTQYF; cdr3_nt: TGTGCTAGTGGTCCCCGGGACTATGGACAAGATACGCAGTATTTT
cdr3_length: 17; clone_size: -; v_call: TRBV10-3; d_call: TRBD1; j_call: TRBJ1-3; cdr3_aa: CAISEPRDRVTGNTIYF; cdr3_nt: TGTGCCATCAGTGAGCCTAGGGACAGGGTGACTGGAAACACCATATATTTT
cdr3_length: 15; clone_size: -; v_call: TRBV6-2/TRBV6-3; d_call: TRBD2; j_call: TRBJ2-3; cdr3_aa: CASSSPTSGADTQYF; cdr3_nt: TGTGCCAGCAGTTCCCCGACTAGCGGGGCAGATACGCAGTATTTT
cdr3_length: 15; clone_size: -; v_call: TRBV18; d_call: -; j_call: TRBJ1-1; cdr3_aa: CASSRLPRGETEAFF; cdr3_nt: TGTGCCAGCTCACGGTTGCCCAGGGGCGAGACTGAAGCTTTCTTT
cdr3_length: 16; clone_size: once; v_call: TRBV5-1; d_call: TRBD2; j_call: TRBJ2-3; cdr3_aa: CASSEPLAGKVDTQYF; cdr3_nt: TGCGCCAGCAGCGAACCACTAGCGGGGAAGGTGGATACGCAGTATTTT
cdr3_length: 15; clone_size: -; v_call: TRBV5-1; d_call: TRBD2; j_call: TRBJ2-1; cdr3_aa: CASSLASGGADEQFF; cdr3_nt: TGCGCCAGCAGCTTGGCGAGCGGGGGGGCGGATGAGCAGTTCTTC
cdr3_length: 17; clone_size: -; v_call: TRBV7-7; d_call: -; j_call: TRBJ2-1; cdr3_aa: CASSLPPWRVNGDEQFF; cdr3_nt: TGTGCCAGCAGCTTACCCCCATGGAGGGTAAACGGGGATGAGCAGTTCTTC
cdr3_length: 15; clone_size: -; v_call: TRBV6-6; d_call: TRBD2; j_call: TRBJ2-3; cdr3_aa: CASSTSGGATYTQYF; cdr3_nt: TGTGCCAGCAGTACTAGCGGGGGGGCAACGTATACGCAGTATTTT
cdr3_length: 14; clone_size: -; v_call: TRBV28; d_call: TRBD1; j_call: TRBJ1-2; cdr3_aa: CASSLTGQFYGYTF; cdr3_nt: TGTGCCAGCAGTCTCACGGGACAGTTCTATGGCTACACCTTC
cdr3_length: 15; clone_size: -; v_call: TRBV3-1/TRBV3-2; d_call: -; j_call: TRBJ2-3; cdr3_aa: CASSLRDTYTDTQYF; cdr3_nt: TGTGCCAGCAGCCTCCGGGACACCTACACAGATACGCAGTATTTT
cdr3_length: 15; clone_size: -; v_call: TRBV4-2; d_call: TRBD2; j_call: TRBJ2-7; cdr3_aa: CASSQEREDPYEQYF; cdr3_nt: TGTGCCAGCAGCCAGGAGCGGGAGGACCCGTACGAGCAGTACTTC
cdr3_length: 16; clone_size: -; v_call: TRBV4-2; d_call: TRBD1; j_call: TRBJ2-2; cdr3_aa: CASNSGQVSNTGELFF; cdr3_nt: TGTGCCAGCAACTCGGGACAGGTCTCGAACACCGGGGAGCTGTTTTTT
cdr3_length: 15; clone_size: once; v_call: TRBV6-6; d_call: TRBD1; j_call: TRBJ2-7; cdr3_aa: CASSKRGPHLLEQYF; cdr3_nt: TGTGCCAGCAGCAAAAGGGGGCCCCACTTATTAGAGCAGTACTTC
cdr3_length: 18; clone_size: -; v_call: TRBV7-2; d_call: -; j_call: TRBJ2-3; cdr3_aa: CASSLLGSGVRITDTQYF; cdr3_nt: TGTGCCAGCAGCTTACTAGGATCCGGAGTAAGAATCACAGATACGCAGTATTTT
cdr3_length: 16; clone_size: -; v_call: TRBV18; d_call: -; j_call: TRBJ2-1; cdr3_aa: CASSRTREPSYNEQFF; cdr3_nt: TGTGCCAGCTCACGCACTCGGGAGCCCTCCTACAATGAGCAGTTCTTC
cdr3_length: 14; clone_size: -; v_call: TRBV5-1; d_call: -; j_call: TRBJ1-3; cdr3_aa: CASSFEASGNTIYF; cdr3_nt: TGCGCCAGCAGCTTCGAGGCATCTGGAAACACCATATATTTT
cdr3_length: 14; clone_size: -; v_call: TRBV27; d_call: -; j_call: TRBJ2-2; cdr3_aa: CASSPRTDVGELFF; cdr3_nt: TGTGCCAGCAGTCCTCGGACAGACGTCGGGGAGCTGTTTTTT
cdr3_length: 14; clone_size: -; v_call: TRBV27; d_call: TRBD1; j_call: TRBJ1-2; cdr3_aa: CASETGQFYYGYTF; cdr3_nt: TGTGCCAGCGAGACGGGACAGTTTTACTATGGCTACACCTTC
cdr3_length: 15; clone_size: -; v_call: TRBV28; d_call: -; j_call: TRBJ2-7; cdr3_aa: CASRGRQGTAYEQYF; cdr3_nt: TGTGCCAGCAGAGGCCGGCAGGGGACGGCCTACGAGCAGTACTTC
cdr3_length: 14; clone_size: -; v_call: TRBV7-9; d_call: -; j_call: TRBJ2-7; cdr3_aa: CASSLKGPAGEQYF; cdr3_nt: TGTGCCAGCAGCTTAAAGGGTCCGGCGGGCGAGCAGTACTTC
cdr3_length: 14; clone_size: -; v_call: TRBV15; d_call: -; j_call: TRBJ1-4; cdr3_aa: CATSEESSGEKLFF; cdr3_nt: TGTGCCACCAGCGAGGAGAGTTCCGGGGAAAAACTGTTTTTT
cdr3_length: 16; clone_size: -; v_call: TRBV3-1/TRBV3-2; d_call: -; j_call: TRBJ1-1; cdr3_aa: CASSQVSSGESTEAFF; cdr3_nt: TGTGCCAGCAGCCAAGTGTCAAGTGGGGAGTCCACTGAAGCTTTCTTT
cdr3_length: 14; clone_size: few; v_call: TRBV5-1; d_call: TRBD2; j_call: TRBJ2-5; cdr3_aa: CASRSGSGQETQYF; cdr3_nt: TGCGCCAGCAGGAGCGGGAGCGGGCAAGAGACCCAGTACTTC